This entry concerns a single TCR beta chain. The sample is drawn from a study of CD8 T cells in Susac syndrome. RNA, at about 0.45 to 1 ug, was reverse transcribed with random hexamers. Amplification of TCR beta CDR3 across 54 Vbeta and 13 Jbeta was performed with immunoSEQ multiplex PCR. TCRdb independently ran MiXCR on the immunoSEQ multiplex PCR reads; one entry per CDR3 protein. The sample records about 190,000 distinct CDR3 sequences, about 94% being singletons. The CDR3 loop spans 16 amino acids. The V segment lost 0 bases and the J segment 8 bases; nucleotides outside the gene matches: 12. CDR1 and CDR2 (germline): MGHRA, YSYEKL.

The sequence was obtained from a human donor with Susac syndrome. The sample was CD4+ T cells from PBMCs. The rearrangement uses TRBV4-1 and TRBJ2-5; 7 bases match TRBD1. The CDR3 nucleotides are TGCGCCAGCAGCCAAGATCTGGCAGGGGGTGCCATCACCCAGTACTTC. Translation gives CASSQDLAGGAITQYF.